Listed below are T cell receptor beta chains from one sample, sequenced in a study of T-cell memory formation after mild COVID-19. TCRdb itself ran the 5' RACE reads through MiXCR, one entry per CDR3 protein. The sample shows fewer than 600,000 distinct CDR3 sequences, approximately 21% of them seen only once. Sequenced input: PBMCs or a T cell subset sorted from them (not recorded which). These receptors all stem from an adult woman who had mild COVID-19 (a few samples of this study predate the infection). Cell type and time point are not known. The conserved cysteine and the conserved F or W are not part of the CDR3 here.

v_call: TRBV7-8; j_call: TRBJ2-3; cdr3_aa: ASILAGGADTQY
v_call: TRBV15; j_call: TRBJ2-7; cdr3_aa: ATSTNTGGDSYEQY
v_call: TRBV7-2; j_call: TRBJ2-3; cdr3_aa: ASSPQLAPMRADTQY
v_call: TRBV4-2; j_call: TRBJ2-5; cdr3_aa: ASSRRLAGDLMGETQY
v_call: TRBV7-9; j_call: TRBJ1-1; cdr3_aa: ASSLGARDPRRKAF
v_call: TRBV14; j_call: TRBJ1-1; cdr3_aa: ASRLDRPNTEAF
v_call: TRBV12-3/TRBV12-4; j_call: TRBJ1-1; cdr3_aa: ASRSGGTEAF
v_call: TRBV24-1; j_call: TRBJ2-1; cdr3_aa: ATSGLRDRHNEQF
v_call: TRBV4-1; j_call: TRBJ2-5; cdr3_aa: ASSQAPVGSQETQY
v_call: TRBV20-1; j_call: TRBJ1-3; cdr3_aa: SARMTAGGHGNTIY
v_call: TRBV15; j_call: TRBJ2-5; cdr3_aa: ATLSSTSQETQY
v_call: TRBV6-1; j_call: TRBJ2-5; cdr3_aa: ASSAGTGGFQETQY
v_call: TRBV5-1; j_call: TRBJ1-1; cdr3_aa: ASSFQGLTEAF
v_call: TRBV24-1; j_call: TRBJ2-7; cdr3_aa: ATSDSRGEQY
v_call: TRBV6-2/TRBV6-3; j_call: TRBJ2-2; cdr3_aa: ASSYSAYTGELF
v_call: TRBV20-1; j_call: TRBJ2-7; cdr3_aa: SASRSGSAYEQY
v_call: TRBV24-1; j_call: TRBJ2-7; cdr3_aa: ATSTGTSGQY
v_call: TRBV30; j_call: TRBJ2-2; cdr3_aa: AWSVSLVAGELF
v_call: TRBV20-1; j_call: TRBJ2-7; cdr3_aa: SAETGQSSYEQY
v_call: TRBV18; j_call: TRBJ2-3; cdr3_aa: ASYPGGPSTDTQY
v_call: TRBV6-5; j_call: TRBJ1-2; cdr3_aa: ASSPAGGERNGYT
v_call: TRBV5-6; j_call: TRBJ1-2; cdr3_aa: ASSLKANYGYT
v_call: TRBV5-1; j_call: TRBJ2-3; cdr3_aa: ASSLAGLKDTQY
v_call: TRBV7-2; j_call: TRBJ2-2; cdr3_aa: ASTPNGRVNTGELF
v_call: TRBV4-2; j_call: TRBJ2-7; cdr3_aa: ASSQDGRERNEQY
v_call: TRBV7-8; j_call: TRBJ2-5; cdr3_aa: ASSRKRGGPETQY
v_call: TRBV7-2; j_call: TRBJ1-1; cdr3_aa: ASSRDTEAF
v_call: TRBV18; j_call: TRBJ1-1; cdr3_aa: ASSQNRGQGGRYTEAF
v_call: TRBV6-5; j_call: TRBJ1-1; cdr3_aa: ASSYYWERGMNTEAF
v_call: TRBV12-3/TRBV12-4; j_call: TRBJ1-1; cdr3_aa: ASSLLSEEGKAF
v_call: TRBV21-1; j_call: TRBJ1-2; cdr3_aa: ASSKGSYGYT